What follows describes a single T cell receptor (beta chain). This entry belongs to a study of yellow fever vaccine responses in identical twins. MiXCR was run by TCRdb on the RT-PCR reads, yielding one entry per CDR3 protein. This sample carries 20,000 to 25,000 distinct CDR3 sequences, over 75% of them seen once, and the ten largest clones take about 4.8%. Germline values: CDR1 SNHLY, CDR2 FYNNEI. CDR3 size: 14 residues. The V gene end was trimmed by 6 bases and the J gene end by 4 bases; junction bases not matched to a gene: 6. The sequences come from T cells from blood (PBMCs), unsorted or a sorted subset (not recorded which), collected before or after yellow fever vaccination (not recorded which). The TCR sequence derives from a woman younger than 30 who received the yellow fever vaccine. This rearrangement joins TRBV2 to TRBJ2-1; TRBD1 agrees at 7 bases. Here the CDR3 DNA reads TGTGCCAGCAGGAACCGGGACAGTTACAATGAGCAGTTCTTC. Translating gives CASRNRDSYNEQFF.